The present entry profiles one T cell receptor beta chain with its context. Its target is not known. This sample was included in a study of OX40 agonist ivuxolimab in advanced cancers. About the research overall: It was ivuxolimab, an agonistic anti-OX40 (CD134) antibody, that patients were treated with. Six ivuxolimab dose levels, 0.01 to 10 mg/kg, were given intravenously every 2 weeks. Study-wide results and limits: Patients who responded partially at 0.1-3.0 mg/kg showed clonal expansion ranking among the lowest.

Assay used: immunoSEQ multiplex PCR; TCRdb lists only in-frame clones, some missing. The sample holds about 100,000 clones; about 91% are singletons and the top ten take about 0.15%. Sampling times: baseline, cycle 4 day 1, cycle 7 day 1. V lost 4 bases to trimming and J lost 4 bases, with 11 bases between them. Germline values: CDR1 GTSNPN, CDR2 SVGIG (reference sequence). The CDR3 runs to 13 residues. The source was CD4+ or CD8+ T cells sorted from blood, collected in a trial of the OX40 agonist ivuxolimab. The source is an adult with an advanced solid tumor such as melanoma, head and neck, liver or kidney cancer. The chain recombines TRBV30 with TRBJ1-3; D not resolved. The CDR3: CAWIYGPGNTIYF. The CDR3 nucleotides are TGTGCCTGGATTTACGGCCCCGGAAACACCATATATTTT.